This T cell receptor (beta chain) was profiled in a study of radiotherapy plus CTLA-4 blockade in lung cancer (dated by TCRdb to 2016 to 2018). Notes on the research overall: Objective responses were observed in approximately 18% of enrolled patients, and disease control was achieved in around 28%.

Library creation used the immunoSEQ multiplex PCR assay. TCRdb stores this immuneACCESS table with in-frame sequences only. Part of the clones is absent; in the studies checked, under half of the shortfall reflects unresolved V genes, and no reason is known for the rest. Across this sample there are about 120,000 clones, with approximately 90% seen only once. The ten largest account for 5.5% to 8.5% of the sample. A remark on this clone: Its binding antigen is unknown. Base qualities are missing; no much larger clone stands one base away.

The study tested focal radiation therapy combined with CTLA-4 blockade (ipilimumab) in patients with chemo-refractory metastatic non-small-cell lung cancer. The research as a whole found: The strongest predictors of response, as reported, were early dynamic changes in blood T cell clones along with a rise in serum interferon-beta after radiation. TCR clones derived from tumors expanded in peripheral blood after treatment with radiotherapy and ipilimumab.

The clonotype originates from a human donor with non-small cell lung cancer that progressed on radiotherapy plus ipilimumab. This specimen was peripheral blood, taken from a patient treated with radiotherapy plus ipilimumab.

Here the CDR3 is given as CASSLYRNEQFF. In nucleotides, the sequence is TGTGCCAGCAGCTTGTATCGAAATGAGCAGTTCTTC. Recombination connected TRBV5-6 to TRBJ2-1; no D gene is confidently identified. The germline V gene specifies SGHDT as CDR1 and YYEEEE as CDR2. V is cut by 1 base and J by 7 bases, and the space between the germline ends is 6 bases. There are 12 amino acids in the CDR3, from cysteine to phenylalanine inclusive. The entry retains the CDR3 DNA only, 36 bases that are in frame from base 1.